These 5 T cell receptor beta chains came from one sample sequenced in a study of cytomegalovirus exposure and HLA in healthy donors (dated by TCRdb to about 2017). The library relied on the immunoSEQ multiplex PCR assay. For the multiplex PCR, a mixture combining 60 forward primers for TCR Vbeta segments and 13 reverse primers for TCR Jbeta segments was used. Drawn from immuneACCESS, this table holds only the in-frame rearrangements with V and J called that TCRdb kept. Clones are partly lost; checked studies trace under half to an unresolved V gene and leave the rest unexplained. Present in this sample are more than 130,000 clones, roughly two thirds of which were seen just once. Around an eighth of the sample is held by the ten biggest clonotypes. What was sequenced was PBMCs. Receptors originate from a human donor in good health.

J is TRBJ1-3 and V is TRBV18; perhaps TRBD1 as D (6 bases). Trimming took off 3 bases at V and 0 bases at J, with 12 bases between the two ends. CDR3 size: 16 residues. Germline V CDR1 and CDR2: KGHSH, LQKENI. The CDR3 loop reads CASSPRTASSGNTIYF. As DNA, the CDR3 is TGTGCCAGCTCACCGAGGACAGCCAGCTCTGGAAACACCATATATTTT.

The gene calls are TRBV29-1 and TRBJ1-1; 9 positions match TRBD1. Per the germline V gene, CDR1 is SQVTM and CDR2 is ANQGSEA. This CDR3 spans 13 amino acids. After removal of 7 bases from V and 8 bases from J, the junction contained 11 bases not matched to a gene. CDR3 residues: CSADPGQGIEAFF. CDR3 in DNA: TGCAGCGCCGACCCGGGACAGGGTATCGAAGCTTTCTTT.

The rearrangement links TRBV7-8 to TRBJ2-3, with 12 bases fitting TRBD2. Germline CDR1 reads SGHVS; CDR2 reads FQNEAQ. This CDR3 is built from 17 residues. The trim removed 5 bases at V and 2 bases at J, leaving 8 bases unmatched. DNA of the CDR3: TGTGCCAGCAGCCATCCTCTAGCGGGAGGGCCCACAGATACGCAGTATTTT. This codes for CASSHPLAGGPTDTQYF.

The chain has TRBV2 and TRBJ2-5, with 10 bases fitting TRBD2. V was clipped by 4 bases and J by 4 bases; unmatched bases: 12. Germline CDR1 is SNHLY and CDR2 is FYNNEI. The CDR3 is 17 residues long. The CDR3 nucleotides are TGTGCCAGCAGTGGAGGGGCTAGCGGGAGATTTAGAGAGACCCAGTACTTC. Translation gives CASSGGASGRFRETQYF.

This clone was observed a handful of times. The chain couples TRBV7-3 to TRBJ2-7; possibly TRBD2 for D (6 bases). This CDR3 region has 15 residues. Trimming stripped 3 bases from V and 7 bases from J, with 19 bases between. CDR1 is SGHTA and CDR2 is FQGTGA in the germline V gene. Written as DNA, the CDR3 is TGTGCCAGCAGCTTTGAGGCTAGCGCCTTTAGGGAGCAGTACTTC. Encoded protein: CASSFEASAFREQYF.